This passage covers 6 T cell receptor beta chains from one sample sequenced in a study of T cell repertoires in cytomegalovirus infection. TCRdb called the reads again in MiXCR, with one record for every CDR3 protein. The table lists approximately 500,000 distinct CDR3 sequences, about 15% of them singletons. The sequenced sample consisted of CD8+ T cells from PBMCs. Receptors were obtained from a human donor in good health (CMV status not recorded). Some clones in this sample may be carry-over from other donors' samples.

This clonotype was found many times. The chain uses TRBV19 and TRBJ2-1; the D gene could be TRBD1 or TRBD2 (5 bases each). The germline V gene has CDR1 LNHDA and CDR2 SQIVND (reference sequence). The CDR3 contains 15 residues. V lost 5 bases and J lost 3, with 14 bases in between. CDR3 residues: CASSDGGEDYNEQFF. The CDR3 nucleotides are TGTGCCAGTAGTGATGGGGGAGAAGACTACAATGAGCAGTTCTTC.

Regarding this clonotype: The junction shows a germline mismatch at one end, possibly a read error. J is TRBJ2-3 and V is TRBV6-5, with TRBD1 matching 7 bases. The CDR3 consists of 15 residues. CDR1 and CDR2 (germline): MNHEY, SVGAGI. DNA of the CDR3: TGTGCCAGCAGTAACTCCGGGACAGACACAGATACGCAGTATTTT. Translating gives CASSNSGTDTDTQYF.

This clonotype was counted a few times. V is TRBV7-8 and J is TRBJ1-2; no reliable D call. Trimming took off 2 bases at V and 7 bases at J, with 11 bases between the two ends. Germline CDR1 and CDR2: SGHVS and FQNEAQ. CDR3 size: 13 residues. CDR3 nucleotides: TGTGCCAGCAGCTTACCCGCCACGAGTGGCTACACCTTC. It translates to CASSLPATSGYTF.

There are a few counts of this clonotype. The chain recombines TRBV19 with TRBJ1-5; D uncertain. Trimming took 0 bases from V and 2 from J, leaving 14 bases between them. Germline CDR1 LNHDA, CDR2 SQIVND (reference sequence). The CDR3 totals 17 residues. For the CDR3, the DNA is TGTGCCAGTAGTATAGATGGGTCGGGAACGGGCAATCAGCCCCAGCATTTT. Translating it yields CASSIDGSGTGNQPQHF.

The rearrangement joins TRBV12-3 or TRBV12-4 to TRBJ1-1; tentative D call: TRBD1 (6 bases). Trimming shortened V by 5 bases and J by 7 bases, and 14 bases separated the two germline ends. The CDR3 runs 13 residues. The CDR3 protein is CASSPSGTIEAFF. DNA of the CDR3: TGTGCCAGCAGTCCCAGCGGGACAATTGAAGCTTTCTTT.

Only a few counts were recorded for this clonotype. J is TRBJ1-2 and V is TRBV6-1, with D hard to call. CDR3 length: 12 amino acids. CDR1 and CDR2 from the germline V gene are MNHNS and SASEGT. V was cut by 2 bases and J by 8 bases, with 9 bases left in between. The chain's CDR3 is CASSEIGGGYTF. The CDR3 DNA reads as TGTGCCAGCAGTGAAATAGGTGGCGGCTACACCTTC.